This TCR beta chain appears in the sequencing data of a study of cytomegalovirus exposure and HLA in healthy donors. Turning to this clone: The antigen is undetermined.

Trimming stripped 2 bases from V and 0 bases from J, with 6 bases between. The CDR3 totals 14 residues. Germline V gives CDR1 SGHTA, CDR2 FQGNSA. The PCR ran on 60 Vbeta and 13 Jbeta primers. TCRdb's copy holds only in-frame clones and misses some; the assay was immunoSEQ multiplex PCR. The sample has roughly 150,000 clones; roughly 70% are singletons. Whole-study findings and limits: The classifier was said to identify cytomegalovirus status with high specificity and sensitivity. The study put roughly 160 TCR beta chains on its list as cytomegalovirus-associated.

The sequence was obtained from a male donor in good health and CMV-seronegative. The sequencing input was PBMCs. V is TRBV7-2 and J is TRBJ2-3; D uncertain. For the CDR3, the DNA is TGTGCCAGCAGCTTAACCACTAGCACAGATACGCAGTATTTT. Residues: CASSLTTSTDTQYF.